This T cell receptor (beta chain) originates from a study of cytomegalovirus exposure and HLA in healthy donors. Regarding the study as a whole: By HLA locus, TCR association rates varied in a later analysis, with DRB1 showing the most and HLA-C the fewest. It was 160 or so TCR beta chains that were listed as cytomegalovirus-associated. A missense DCLRE1C variant was associated with V- and J-gene trimming of TCR beta chains in a later analysis, and an independent cohort replicated the association. Later work showed greater clonal expansion in HLA-associated TCR beta chains than in equally common others.

Points on this clone: Its antigen is not identified.

V shed 5 bases and J shed 0 bases, with 7 bases lying between them. CDR3 length: 13 residues. Germline assignment: CDR1 MNHEY and CDR2 SVGAGI. Primers: 60 Vbeta forward and 13 Jbeta reverse. Libraries were prepared by immunoSEQ multiplex PCR; TCRdb keeps only in-frame clonotypes and omits some of them. The sample shows some 110,000 clones, 75% of them seen only once. The rearrangement links TRBV6-5 to TRBJ1-1; perhaps TRBD1 as D (6 bases). The specimen was PBMCs. The sequence was collected from a male donor in good health and CMV-seropositive. The CDR3 DNA reads as TGTGCCAGCAGTAGGACAGTGAACACTGAAGCTTTCTTT. This encodes CASSRTVNTEAFF.